This passage covers 24 T cell receptor beta chains from one sample sequenced in a study of a mutant IDH1 vaccine in newly diagnosed glioma. Time point reported: week 35, safety follow-up. Every vaccination contained 300 ug of the mutant IDH1 20-mer peptide and was paired with topical imiquimod. Their antigens remain unidentified. The assay was immunoSEQ multiplex PCR, and TCRdb's table has in-frame clones only and misses some. The sample has approximately 41,000 clones, around 89% seen once. This material consisted of PBMCs, taken from a glioma patient whose treatment included an IDH1 peptide vaccine. The receptor source for this set is a man aged 40-49 years with glioma.

CDR3 bases: TGTGCCAGCAGTTACTGGACGGGGACAGTGGATTCACCCCTCCACTTT. It specifies CASSYWTGTVDSPLHF. The V gene is TRBV6-5, the J gene TRBJ1-6; 7 bases match TRBD1. The CDR3 loop spans 16 amino acids. Looked up from germline, CDR1 is MNHEY and CDR2 is SVGAGI. Germline trimming cut 1 base from V and 8 bases from J; bases unmatched to any gene: 8.

The chain carries TRBV7-2 and TRBJ2-7; 7 bases align to TRBD1. With 7 bases clipped from V and 3 bases from J, the junction kept 12 bases outside the gene matches. Looked up from germline, CDR1 is SGHTA and CDR2 is FQGNSA. CDR3 size: 15 residues. As DNA, the CDR3 is TGTGCCAGCACCTCTTATGTGGGGACAGTCTACGAGCAGTACTTC. Its translation: CASTSYVGTVYEQYF.

V and J are TRBV7-8 and TRBJ2-3, with 11 bases identical to TRBD2. With V trimmed by 5 bases and J by 0 bases, 4 bases remained unmatched. The CDR3 totals 16 residues. The germline V gene encodes CDR1 SGHVS and CDR2 FQNEAQ. The CDR3 DNA sequence: TGTGCCAGCAGCATGGGACTAGCGGTTAGCACAGATACGCAGTATTTT. Its protein is CASSMGLAVSTDTQYF.

J is TRBJ1-1 and V is TRBV19; D not resolved. Looked up from germline, CDR1 is LNHDA and CDR2 is SQIVND (reference sequence). V shed 7 bases and J shed 1 base, with 13 bases lying between them. The CDR3 extends over 14 amino acids. CDR3 sequence (DNA): TGTGCCAGTACCCGGCGGGCAGGGAACACTGAAGCTTTCTTT. Translated: CASTRRAGNTEAFF.

The gene calls are TRBV6-1 and TRBJ1-6, with 10 bases fitting TRBD1. Germline CDR1 and CDR2: MNHNS and SASEGT. This CDR3 spans 15 amino acids. V gave up 5 bases and J gave up 6 bases; unmatched junction bases: 4. The CDR3 DNA reads TGTGCCAGCAGTCAGACAGGGGGCTCTAATTCACCCCTCCACTTT. It encodes CASSQTGGSNSPLHF.

The chain has TRBV29-1 and TRBJ2-1; D unresolved. This CDR3 is 14 amino acids long. Germline values: CDR1 SQVTM, CDR2 ANQGSEA. The V end was cut by 2 bases, the J end by 3 bases, with 11 bases between. In nucleotides, the CDR3 is TGCAGCGTTGAACAGCCAAACGTCTACAATGAGCAGTTCTTC. This translates into CSVEQPNVYNEQFF.

In its sample, this clone was seen a few times. The rearrangement uses TRBV25-1 and TRBJ2-7; TRBD1 aligns across 7 bases. The germline gives CDR1 MGHDK, CDR2 SYGVNS. The length of the CDR3 is 15 residues. V was clipped by 4 bases and J by 1 base; unmatched bases: 7. The DNA of the CDR3 is TGTGCCAGCAGTGGGCACAACAGGGGATCCTACGAGCAGTACTTC. This encodes CASSGHNRGSYEQYF.

The chain is built from TRBV5-1 and TRBJ1-1; TRBD1 might be the D (5 bases). Germline CDR1 is SGHRS and CDR2 is YFSETQ. V lost 2 bases to trimming and J lost 7 bases, with 15 bases between them. The CDR3 is made up of 14 amino acids. CDR3 protein: CASSLGVDVGEAFF. CDR3 nucleotide sequence: TGCGCCAGCAGCTTAGGGGTGGACGTAGGTGAAGCTTTCTTT.

V and J are TRBV5-4 and TRBJ2-3, with D possibly called TRBD1 or TRBD2 (6 bases each). The V gene lost 0 bases and the J gene lost 0 bases, with 14 bases spanning the gap. There are 17 residues in the CDR3. Germline CDR1 and CDR2: SGHNT and YYREEE (reference sequence). CDR3 sequence (DNA): TGTGCCAGCAGCTTGGGCCTCCGAGGGGGGAGCACAGATACGCAGTATTTT. Translated: CASSLGLRGGSTDTQYF.

The gene calls are TRBV5-1 and TRBJ1-6; D gene ambiguous. The CDR3 is 13 amino acids. Germline loops: CDR1 SGHRS, CDR2 YFSETQ. Trimming pared 5 bases from V and 5 bases from J, leaving 8 bases between. CDR3 protein: CASSGQDNSPLHF. CDR3 DNA: TGCGCCAGCAGTGGGCAGGATAATTCACCCCTCCACTTT.

V and J are TRBV6-5 and TRBJ1-6, with a possible D match to TRBD1 (6 bases). This CDR3 has 15 residues. Trimming removed 3 bases at V and 7 bases at J, with 13 bases between. Germline loops: CDR1 MNHEY, CDR2 SVGAGI. The chain's CDR3 is CASSYSTGRNSPLHF. The CDR3 DNA reads TGTGCCAGCAGTTATTCAACAGGGCGGAATTCACCCCTCCACTTT.

This chain links TRBV5-4 with TRBJ2-3; 7 nucleotides align to TRBD2. Losses at the gene ends were 4 bases for V and 3 bases for J; bases not matched to a gene: 11. Per the germline V gene, CDR1 is SGHNT and CDR2 is YYREEE (reference sequence). The CDR3 runs to 16 residues. The CDR3 reads CASSAKPSGGTDTQYF. CDR3 DNA: TGTGCCAGCAGCGCCAAACCTAGCGGAGGGACAGATACGCAGTATTTT.

For the CDR3, the DNA is TGTGCCAGCAGACCTACTAGCGGGGGGGCATCGGTCGGGGAGCTGTTTTTT. It specifies CASRPTSGGASVGELFF. V usage is TRBV27 and J usage is TRBJ2-2; 13 nucleotides line up with TRBD2. V trimming: 6 bases; J trimming: 7 bases; junction bases outside the gene matches: 11. The CDR3 covers 17 residues. CDR1 is MNHEY and CDR2 is SMNVEV in the germline V gene (reference sequence).

The chain links TRBV5-1 to TRBJ1-5, with TRBD1 matching over 11 bases. This CDR3 is 15 amino acids long. Per the germline V gene, CDR1 is SGHRS and CDR2 is YFSETQ. The trim removed 3 bases at V and 7 bases at J, leaving 6 bases unmatched. CDR3 in DNA: TGCGCCAGCAGCTCCGGGACAGGGGGGAACCAGCCCCAGCATTTT. As protein: CASSSGTGGNQPQHF.

The chain's CDR3 is CASTRMGYEQFF. The CDR3, as DNA: TGTGCCAGCACAAGGATGGGCTATGAGCAGTTCTTC. The chain combines TRBV2 with TRBJ2-1; D not certain. Germline loops: CDR1 SNHLY, CDR2 FYNNEI. The CDR3 extends over 12 amino acids. Trimming pared 7 bases from V and 8 bases from J, leaving 12 bases between. Using reference TRBV2 and TRBJ2-1 for the parts outside the CDR3, the full variable domain is EPEVTQTPSHQVTQMGQEVILRCVPISNHLYFYWYRQILGQKVEFLVSFYNNEISEKSEIFDDQFSVERPDGSNFTLKIRSTKLEDSAMYFCASTRMGYEQFFGPGTRLTVL.

The CDR3: CASSQDLIILAGGGADTQYF. The CDR3 DNA reads as TGCGCCAGCAGCCAAGATTTGATTATCCTAGCGGGAGGTGGTGCAGATACGCAGTATTTT. The chain is built from TRBV4-1 and TRBJ2-3; the match to TRBD2 covers 11 bases. The germline CDR1 and CDR2 sequences are MGHRA and YSYEKL. The CDR3 runs to 20 residues. With 0 bases clipped from V and 4 bases from J, the junction kept 15 bases outside the gene matches.

The rearrangement links TRBV5-1 to TRBJ1-1; TRBD1 aligns across 9 bases. The germline gives CDR1 SGHRS, CDR2 YFSETQ. The V segment lost 3 bases and the J segment 3 bases; nucleotides outside the gene matches: 3. The CDR3 runs to 14 residues. Written as DNA, the CDR3 is TGCGCCAGCAGCTATACAGGGGGCGACACTGAAGCTTTCTTT. Its translation is CASSYTGGDTEAFF.

This clone has a single count. The chain joins TRBV14 to TRBJ1-4; D is uncertain. This CDR3 has 17 residues. CDR1 and CDR2 from the germline V gene are SGHDN and FVKESK. The germline V and J ends were trimmed by 2 bases and 0 bases, with 13 bases remaining between them. The CDR3 region has the DNA TGTGCCAGCAGCCAATCGGACGGAGTTGCAACTAATGAAAAACTGTTTTTT. This translates into CASSQSDGVATNEKLFF.

J is TRBJ2-3 and V is TRBV2; 8 bases line up with TRBD2. Germline-derived CDR1 and CDR2 are SNHLY and FYNNEI. V lost 7 bases and J lost 1; bases outside the gene matches: 13. The CDR3 loop spans 17 amino acids. DNA for the CDR3: TGTGCCAGCAAAAGATCAGCGGGGGCCCGTGGCACAGATACGCAGTATTTT. It yields the protein CASKRSAGARGTDTQYF.

The rearrangement links TRBV5-1 to TRBJ2-3; the D gene is possibly TRBD1 (5 bases). The CDR3 has 15 amino acids. Trimming removed 5 bases from V and 0 bases from J, with 13 bases in between. The germline gives CDR1 SGHRS, CDR2 YFSETQ. CDR3 coding DNA: TGCGCCAGCAGGGAGCTACAGGCAAGCACAGATACGCAGTATTTT. It specifies CASRELQASTDTQYF.

The V call is TRBV5-6, the J call TRBJ2-7; D uncertain. The CDR3 length is 14 residues. Looked up from germline, CDR1 is SGHDT and CDR2 is YYEEEE. The germline V and J ends were trimmed by 0 bases and 3 bases, with 10 bases remaining between them. The CDR3 loop is CASSLEGLNYEQYF. In DNA form, the CDR3 reads TGTGCCAGCAGCTTGGAAGGGTTAAACTACGAGCAGTACTTC.

The sample holds one count of this clone. V is TRBV19 and J is TRBJ2-3; D unclear. Per germline, CDR1 LNHDA and CDR2 SQIVND (reference sequence). V lost 4 bases and J 7 bases, leaving 12 bases between the germline ends. CDR3 length: 13 residues. CDR3 residues: CASSTPSEYTQYF. For the CDR3, the DNA is TGTGCCAGTAGTACCCCATCGGAGTATACGCAGTATTTT.

The chain carries TRBV5-5 and TRBJ1-6; D ambiguous. Trimming removed 0 bases at V and 3 bases at J, with 10 bases between. CDR1 is SGHKS, CDR2 YYEKEE, per germline (reference sequence). This CDR3 comprises 16 residues. As DNA, the CDR3 is TGTGCCAGCAGCTTGGAGGCCTCCTTCTATAATTCACCCCTCCACTTT. As protein: CASSLEASFYNSPLHF.

The chain is built from TRBV28 and TRBJ1-5, with a tentative D call TRBD1 (5 bases). The V gene's germline CDR1 is MDHEN and CDR2 SYDVKM. There are 17 residues in the CDR3. Trimming shortened V by 1 base and J by 2 bases, and 15 bases separated the two germline ends. The CDR3 region is CASSLSARDQRNQPQHF. The DNA of the CDR3 is TGTGCCAGCAGTTTATCGGCCAGGGATCAGCGCAATCAGCCCCAGCATTTT.